This paragraph covers one T cell receptor beta chain sequence. As yet, its antigen is unknown. This sample is part of a study of cytomegalovirus exposure and HLA in healthy donors. Study conclusions and caveats: Several V segments, TRBV6-2 and TRBV6-3 among them, could not be told apart and were dropped. V- and J-gene trimming in TCR beta was tied to a missense DCLRE1C variant by an analysis performed later. Associated with HLA alleles at 0.05 false discovery rate in a later analysis were some 16,000 TCR beta sequences. An analysis done earlier found most TCR beta V segments productive about 90% or about 30% of the time.

Primers: 60 Vbeta forward and 13 Jbeta reverse. Generated by immunoSEQ multiplex PCR, the TCRdb table keeps only in-frame clones and is missing some. The sample contains 100,000 to 150,000 clones, about 73% of which appear only once. Trimming stripped 6 bases from V and 5 bases from J, with 14 bases between. The CDR3 contains 14 residues. In germline, CDR1 is SEHNR, CDR2 FQNEAQ (reference sequence). The sequence was collected from a woman between 40 and 55 years old in good health and CMV-seropositive. Sequencing was performed on PBMCs. This chain joins TRBV7-9 and TRBJ2-1; weak D call: TRBD2 (7 bases). The CDR3 is CASRRGGADNEQFF. DNA for the CDR3: TGTGCCAGCAGGAGAGGGGGGGCTGACAATGAGCAGTTCTTC.